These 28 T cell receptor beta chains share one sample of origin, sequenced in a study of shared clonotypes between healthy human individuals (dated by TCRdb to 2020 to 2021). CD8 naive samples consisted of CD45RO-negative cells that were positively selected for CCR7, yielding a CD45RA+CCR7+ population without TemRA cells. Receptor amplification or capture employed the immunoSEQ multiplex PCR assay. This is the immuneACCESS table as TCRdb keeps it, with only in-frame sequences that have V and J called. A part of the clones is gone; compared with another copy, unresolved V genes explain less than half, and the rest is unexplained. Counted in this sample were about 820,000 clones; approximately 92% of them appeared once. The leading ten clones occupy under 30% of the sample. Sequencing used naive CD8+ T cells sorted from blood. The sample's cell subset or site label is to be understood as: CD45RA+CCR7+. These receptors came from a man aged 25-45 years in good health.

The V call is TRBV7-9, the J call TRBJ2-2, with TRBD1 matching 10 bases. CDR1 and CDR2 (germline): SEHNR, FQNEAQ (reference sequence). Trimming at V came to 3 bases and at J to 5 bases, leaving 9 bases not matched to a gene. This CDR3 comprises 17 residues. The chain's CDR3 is CASSFLGQGYFTGELFF. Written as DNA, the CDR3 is TGTGCCAGCAGCTTCCTGGGACAGGGGTACTTTACCGGGGAGCTGTTTTTT. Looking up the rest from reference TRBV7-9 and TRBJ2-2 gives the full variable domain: DTGVSQNPRHKITKRGQNVTFRCDPISEHNRLYWYRQTLGQGPEFLTYFQNEAQLEKSRLLSDRFSAERPKGSFSTLEIQRTEQGDSAMYLCASSFLGQGYFTGELFFGEGSRLTVL.

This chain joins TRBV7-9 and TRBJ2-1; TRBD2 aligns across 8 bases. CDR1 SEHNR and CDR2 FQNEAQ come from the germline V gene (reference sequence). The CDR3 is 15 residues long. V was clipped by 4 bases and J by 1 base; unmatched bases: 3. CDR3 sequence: CASSWGLGSYNEQFF. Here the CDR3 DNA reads TGTGCCAGCAGCTGGGGACTAGGGTCCTACAATGAGCAGTTCTTC.

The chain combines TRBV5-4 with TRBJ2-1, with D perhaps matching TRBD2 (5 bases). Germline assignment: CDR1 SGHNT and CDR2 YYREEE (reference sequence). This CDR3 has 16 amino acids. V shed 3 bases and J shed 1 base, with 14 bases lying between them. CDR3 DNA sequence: TGTGCCAGCAGCTCTGAGGACTCAGCATCCTACAATGAGCAGTTCTTC. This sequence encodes CASSSEDSASYNEQFF.

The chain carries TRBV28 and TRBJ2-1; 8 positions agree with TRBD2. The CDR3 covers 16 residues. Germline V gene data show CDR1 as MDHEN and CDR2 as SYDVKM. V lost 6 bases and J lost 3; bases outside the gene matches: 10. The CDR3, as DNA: TGTGCCAGCAGGGCCCGGAGCGGGAGTCTCTACAATGAGCAGTTCTTC. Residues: CASRARSGSLYNEQFF.

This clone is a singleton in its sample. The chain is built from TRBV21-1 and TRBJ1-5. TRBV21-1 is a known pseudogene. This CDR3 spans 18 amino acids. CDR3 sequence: CASSKAGGARASYQPQHF. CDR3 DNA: TGTGCCAGCAGCAAAGCTGGGGGGGCGCGAGCCTCTTATCAGCCCCAGCATTTT.

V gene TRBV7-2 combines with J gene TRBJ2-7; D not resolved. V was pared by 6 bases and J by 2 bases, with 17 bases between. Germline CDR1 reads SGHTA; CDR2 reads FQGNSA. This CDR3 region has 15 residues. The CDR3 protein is CASRPTSSATYEQYF. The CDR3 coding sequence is TGTGCCAGCAGACCCACCAGCTCCGCCACCTACGAGCAGTACTTC.

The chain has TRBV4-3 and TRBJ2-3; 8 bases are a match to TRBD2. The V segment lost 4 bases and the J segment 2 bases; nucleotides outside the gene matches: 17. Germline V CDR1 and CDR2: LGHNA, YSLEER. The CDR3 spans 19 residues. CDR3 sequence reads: CASSLRLKYSGSTTDTQYF. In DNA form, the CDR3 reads TGCGCCAGCAGCCTACGACTTAAGTACAGCGGGAGTACCACAGATACGCAGTATTTT.

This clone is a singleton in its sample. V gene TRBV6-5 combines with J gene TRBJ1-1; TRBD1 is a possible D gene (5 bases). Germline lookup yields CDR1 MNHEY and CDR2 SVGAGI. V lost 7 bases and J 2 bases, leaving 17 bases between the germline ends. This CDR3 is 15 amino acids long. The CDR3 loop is CASTRSPGLNTEAFF. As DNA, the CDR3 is TGTGCCAGCACAAGATCACCGGGACTCAACACTGAAGCTTTCTTT.

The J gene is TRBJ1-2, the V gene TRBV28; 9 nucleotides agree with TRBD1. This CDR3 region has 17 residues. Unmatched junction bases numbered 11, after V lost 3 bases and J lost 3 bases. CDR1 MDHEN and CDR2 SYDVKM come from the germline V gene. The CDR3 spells CASSLVLYRGLDYGYTF. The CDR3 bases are TGTGCCAGCAGTTTGGTTCTTTACAGGGGGCTTGACTATGGCTACACCTTC.

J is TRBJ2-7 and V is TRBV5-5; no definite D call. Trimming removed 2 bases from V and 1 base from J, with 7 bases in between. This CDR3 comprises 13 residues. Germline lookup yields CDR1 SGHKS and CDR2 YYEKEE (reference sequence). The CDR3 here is CASSFHQSYEQYF. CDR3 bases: TGTGCCAGCAGCTTTCACCAGTCCTACGAGCAGTACTTC.

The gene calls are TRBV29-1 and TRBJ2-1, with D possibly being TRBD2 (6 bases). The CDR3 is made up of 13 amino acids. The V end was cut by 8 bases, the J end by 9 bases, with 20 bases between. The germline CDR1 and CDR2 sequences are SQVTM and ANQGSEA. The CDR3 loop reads CSPMDREQGEQFF. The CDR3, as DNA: TGCAGCCCCATGGACCGGGAGCAGGGTGAGCAGTTCTTC.

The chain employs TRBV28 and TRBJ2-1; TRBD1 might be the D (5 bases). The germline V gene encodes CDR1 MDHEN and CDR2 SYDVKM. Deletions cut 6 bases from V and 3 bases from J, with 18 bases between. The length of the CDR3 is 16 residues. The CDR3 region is CASSTDSPGLYNEQFF. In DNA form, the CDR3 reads TGTGCCAGCAGCACCGACAGCCCTGGGCTCTACAATGAGCAGTTCTTC.

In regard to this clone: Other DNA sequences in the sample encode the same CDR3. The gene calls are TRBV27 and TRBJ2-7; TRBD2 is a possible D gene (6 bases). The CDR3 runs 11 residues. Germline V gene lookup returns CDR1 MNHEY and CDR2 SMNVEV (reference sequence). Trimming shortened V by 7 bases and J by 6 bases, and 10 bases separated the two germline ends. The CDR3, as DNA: TGTGCCAGCACCCGGGGGTCCGAGCAGTACTTC. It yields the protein CASTRGSEQYF.

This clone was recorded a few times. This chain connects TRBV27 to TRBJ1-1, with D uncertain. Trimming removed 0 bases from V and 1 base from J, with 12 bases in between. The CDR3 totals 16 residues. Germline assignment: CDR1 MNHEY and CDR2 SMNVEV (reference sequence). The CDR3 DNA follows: TGTGCCAGCAGTTTATCGTTCAGGCCAGGGAACACTGAAGCTTTCTTT. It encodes CASSLSFRPGNTEAFF.

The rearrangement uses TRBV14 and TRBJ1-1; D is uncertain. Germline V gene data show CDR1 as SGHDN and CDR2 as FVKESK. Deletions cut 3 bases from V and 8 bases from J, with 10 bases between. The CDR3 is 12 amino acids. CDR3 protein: CASSHTWGEAFF. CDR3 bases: TGTGCCAGCAGCCATACATGGGGAGAAGCTTTCTTT.

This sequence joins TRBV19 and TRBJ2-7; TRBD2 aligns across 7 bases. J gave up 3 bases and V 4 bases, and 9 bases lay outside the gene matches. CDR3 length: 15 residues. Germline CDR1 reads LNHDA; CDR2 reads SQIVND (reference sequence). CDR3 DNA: TGTGCCAGTAGTACCTCGCTAGCGGAATTCTACGAGCAGTACTTC. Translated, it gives CASSTSLAEFYEQYF.

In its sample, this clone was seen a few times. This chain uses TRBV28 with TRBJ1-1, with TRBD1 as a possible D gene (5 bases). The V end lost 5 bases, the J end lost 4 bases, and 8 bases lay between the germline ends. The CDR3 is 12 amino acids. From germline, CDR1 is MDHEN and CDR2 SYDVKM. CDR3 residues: CASSLDSTEAFF. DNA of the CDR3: TGTGCCAGCAGTCTCGACAGCACTGAAGCTTTCTTT. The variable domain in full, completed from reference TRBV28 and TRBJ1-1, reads DVKVTQSSRYLVKRTGEKVFLECVQDMDHENMFWYRQDPGLGLRLIYFSYDVKMKEKGDIPEGYSVSREKKERFSLILESASTNQTSMYLCASSLDSTEAFFGQGTRLTVV.

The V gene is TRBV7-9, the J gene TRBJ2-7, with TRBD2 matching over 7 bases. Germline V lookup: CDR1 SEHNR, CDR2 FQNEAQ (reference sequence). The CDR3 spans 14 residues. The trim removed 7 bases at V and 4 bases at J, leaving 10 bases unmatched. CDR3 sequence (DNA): TGTGCCAGCACAGGCGGGAGCATCGATTACGAGCAGTACTTC. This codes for CASTGGSIDYEQYF.

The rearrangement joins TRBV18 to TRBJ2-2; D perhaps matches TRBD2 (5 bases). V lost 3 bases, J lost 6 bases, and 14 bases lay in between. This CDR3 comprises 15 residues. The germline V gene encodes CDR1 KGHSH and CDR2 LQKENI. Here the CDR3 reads CASSPAGEGSGELFF. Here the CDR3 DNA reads TGTGCCAGCTCACCGGCCGGAGAGGGATCCGGGGAGCTGTTTTTT.

In DNA form, the CDR3 reads TGTGCCAGCAGCACAGGACAGGGGTTCAATCAGCCCCAGCATTTT. This codes for CASSTGQGFNQPQHF. The V call is TRBV5-6, the J call TRBJ1-5; 9 bases line up with TRBD1. The CDR3 contains 15 residues. The V gene's germline CDR1 is SGHDT and CDR2 YYEEEE. The junction had 5 bases not matched to a gene; V was cut back by 4 bases and J by 3 bases.

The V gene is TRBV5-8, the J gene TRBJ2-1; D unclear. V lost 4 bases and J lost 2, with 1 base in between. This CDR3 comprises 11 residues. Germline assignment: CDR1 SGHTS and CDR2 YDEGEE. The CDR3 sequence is CASSPYNEQFF. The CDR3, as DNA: TGTGCCAGCAGCCCCTACAATGAGCAGTTCTTC.

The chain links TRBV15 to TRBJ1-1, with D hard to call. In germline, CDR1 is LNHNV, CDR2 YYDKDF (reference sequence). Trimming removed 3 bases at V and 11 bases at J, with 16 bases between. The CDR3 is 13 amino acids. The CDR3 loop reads CATSSYPGMEAFF. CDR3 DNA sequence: TGTGCCACCAGCAGTTATCCGGGGATGGAGGCTTTCTTT.

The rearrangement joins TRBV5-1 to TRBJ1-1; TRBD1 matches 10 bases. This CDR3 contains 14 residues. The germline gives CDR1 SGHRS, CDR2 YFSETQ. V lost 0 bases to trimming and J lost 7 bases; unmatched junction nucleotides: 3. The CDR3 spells CASSLGGQGVEAFF. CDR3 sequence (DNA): TGCGCCAGCAGCTTGGGCGGACAGGGGGTTGAAGCTTTCTTT.

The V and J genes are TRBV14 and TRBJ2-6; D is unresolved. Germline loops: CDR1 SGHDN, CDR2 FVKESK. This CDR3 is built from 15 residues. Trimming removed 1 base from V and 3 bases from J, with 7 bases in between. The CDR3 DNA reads TGTGCCAGCAGCCAAGTCTGGAATGGGGCCAACGTCCTGACTTTC. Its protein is CASSQVWNGANVLTF.

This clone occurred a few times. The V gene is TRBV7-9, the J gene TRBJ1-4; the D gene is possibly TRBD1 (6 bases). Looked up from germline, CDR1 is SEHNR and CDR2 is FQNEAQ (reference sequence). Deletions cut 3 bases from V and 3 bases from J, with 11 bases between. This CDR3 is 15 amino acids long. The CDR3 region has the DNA TGTGCCAGCAGCTTGACAGGCGACCCTAATGAAAAACTGTTTTTT. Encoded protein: CASSLTGDPNEKLFF.

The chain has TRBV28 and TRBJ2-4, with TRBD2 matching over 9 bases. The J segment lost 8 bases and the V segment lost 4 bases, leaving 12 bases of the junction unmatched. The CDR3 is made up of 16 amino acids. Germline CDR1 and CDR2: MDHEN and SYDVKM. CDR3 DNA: TGTGCCAGCAGTTATAGCGGGAGTATACAATGGGACATTCAGTACTTC. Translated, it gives CASSYSGSIQWDIQYF.

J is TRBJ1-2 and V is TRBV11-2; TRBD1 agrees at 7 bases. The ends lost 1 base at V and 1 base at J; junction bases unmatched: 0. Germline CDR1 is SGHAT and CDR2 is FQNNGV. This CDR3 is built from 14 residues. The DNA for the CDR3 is TGTGCCAGCAGCTTAGGACAGGGTAACTATGGCTACACCTTC. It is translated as CASSLGQGNYGYTF. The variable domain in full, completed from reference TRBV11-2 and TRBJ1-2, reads EAGVAQSPRYKIIEKRQSVAFWCNPISGHATLYWYQQILGQGPKLLIQFQNNGVVDDSQLPKDRFSAERLKGVDSTLKIQPAKLEDSAVYLCASSLGQGNYGYTFGSGTRLTVV.

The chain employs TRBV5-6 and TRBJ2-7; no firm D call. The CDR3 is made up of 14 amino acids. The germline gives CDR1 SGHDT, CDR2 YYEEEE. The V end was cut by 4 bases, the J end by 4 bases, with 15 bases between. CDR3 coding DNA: TGTGCCAGCAGCCTGGGGTCCCTCGGGTACGAGCAGTACTTC. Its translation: CASSLGSLGYEQYF.